The text below deals with one TCR beta chain. The CDR3 runs to 11 residues. Trimming removed 5 bases at V and 7 bases at J, with 8 bases between. Germline values: CDR1 LGHNT, CDR2 FRNRAP. The record originates from a study of blood T cell repertoires in COVID-19. Study summary: From T cells, B-cell-depleted T cells, or PBMCs came the material, which was cDNA or gDNA.

Original processing notes: Researchers report that nucleated cell counts were estimated from reference gene primer amplification. Profiled with immunoSEQ multiplex PCR; TCRdb holds only in-frame clones, not every one. The DNA was the basis for D and trimming; V, J and clone size are from that table. The data show some 97,000 clones, around nine tenths seen once. This rearrangement joins TRBV12-5 to TRBJ1-2; no clear D gene. Sequences were obtained from peripheral blood. The clonotype originates from a man between 60 and 75 years old with acute or convalescent COVID-19. The DNA of the CDR3 is TGTGCTAGTGGTCGAGGCTTTGGCTACACCTTC. As protein: CASGRGFGYTF.